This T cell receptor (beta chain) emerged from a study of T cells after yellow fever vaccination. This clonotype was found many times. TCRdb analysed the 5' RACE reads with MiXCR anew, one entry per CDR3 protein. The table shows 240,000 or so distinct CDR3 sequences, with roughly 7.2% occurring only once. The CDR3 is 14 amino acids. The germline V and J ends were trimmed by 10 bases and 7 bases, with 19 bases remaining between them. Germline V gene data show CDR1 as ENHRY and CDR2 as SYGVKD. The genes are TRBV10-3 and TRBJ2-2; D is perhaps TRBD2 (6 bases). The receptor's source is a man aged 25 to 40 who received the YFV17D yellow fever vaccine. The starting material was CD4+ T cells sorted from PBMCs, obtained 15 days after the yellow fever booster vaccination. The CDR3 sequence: CATRDSVVGGELFF. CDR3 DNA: TGTGCCACCAGGGACTCCGTTGTGGGCGGGGAGCTGTTTTTT.